This T cell receptor (beta chain) appears in the sequencing data of a study of blood T cell repertoires in COVID-19. Background on the study: Samples taken during acute and convalescent COVID-19 were collected in the United States, Italy and Spain. From T cells, B-cell-depleted T cells, or PBMCs came the material, which was cDNA or gDNA.

Some clones are missing from TCRdb's copy, which holds only in-frame ones; the method was immunoSEQ multiplex PCR. Of about 110,000 clones in the sample, about 85% were seen once. The specimen was peripheral blood. This clonotype originated in a human donor in a cohort sampled during active COVID-19.

CDR3 protein: CASSLGTSGSLEQFF. CDR3 DNA sequence: TGTGCCAGCAGCCTAGGGACTAGCGGGAGCCTTGAGCAGTTCTTC. The chain has TRBV6-2 or TRBV6-3 and TRBJ2-1; TRBD2 aligns across 14 bases. The germline CDR1 and CDR2 sequences are MNHEY and SVGEGT. V gave up 6 bases and J gave up 9 bases; unmatched junction bases: 7. This CDR3 is built from 15 residues.